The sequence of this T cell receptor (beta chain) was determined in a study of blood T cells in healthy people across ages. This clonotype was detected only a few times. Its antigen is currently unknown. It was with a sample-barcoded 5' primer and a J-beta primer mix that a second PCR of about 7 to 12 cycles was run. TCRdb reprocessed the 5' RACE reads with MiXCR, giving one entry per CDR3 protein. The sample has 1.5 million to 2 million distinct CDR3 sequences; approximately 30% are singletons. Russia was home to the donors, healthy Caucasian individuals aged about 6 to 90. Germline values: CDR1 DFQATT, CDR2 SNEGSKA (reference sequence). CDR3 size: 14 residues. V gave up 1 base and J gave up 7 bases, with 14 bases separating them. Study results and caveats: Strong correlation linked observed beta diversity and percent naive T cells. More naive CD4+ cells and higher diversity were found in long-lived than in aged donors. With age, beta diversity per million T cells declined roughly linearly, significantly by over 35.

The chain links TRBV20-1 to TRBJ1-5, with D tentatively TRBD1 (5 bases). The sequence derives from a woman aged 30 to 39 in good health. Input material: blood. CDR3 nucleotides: TGCAGTGCTAGAGTGGAGGCAGGGTCGCAGCCCCAGCATTTT. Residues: CSARVEAGSQPQHF.